This T cell receptor beta chain was sequenced during a study of neurological immune-mediated disorders. A single record per CDR3 protein comes from TCRdb applying MiXCR to the 5' RACE reads. This sample has about 30,000 distinct CDR3 sequences; 9% to 15% occur once, and the top ten carry 6% to 8.5%. At least ten counts were recorded for this clonotype. CDR1 SQVTM and CDR2 ANQGSEA come from the germline V gene. This CDR3 has 14 amino acids. V shed 2 bases, J shed 3 bases, and the junction held 7 bases outside the gene matches. Material: PBMCs. The J gene is TRBJ2-7, the V gene TRBV29-1, with TRBD1 matching 7 bases. The TCR sequence derives from a man aged 55 to 70 in good health. CDR3 nucleotide sequence: TGCAGCGTTGAATTCGGGGACAGAGTCTACGAGCAGTACTTC. This codes for CSVEFGDRVYEQYF.